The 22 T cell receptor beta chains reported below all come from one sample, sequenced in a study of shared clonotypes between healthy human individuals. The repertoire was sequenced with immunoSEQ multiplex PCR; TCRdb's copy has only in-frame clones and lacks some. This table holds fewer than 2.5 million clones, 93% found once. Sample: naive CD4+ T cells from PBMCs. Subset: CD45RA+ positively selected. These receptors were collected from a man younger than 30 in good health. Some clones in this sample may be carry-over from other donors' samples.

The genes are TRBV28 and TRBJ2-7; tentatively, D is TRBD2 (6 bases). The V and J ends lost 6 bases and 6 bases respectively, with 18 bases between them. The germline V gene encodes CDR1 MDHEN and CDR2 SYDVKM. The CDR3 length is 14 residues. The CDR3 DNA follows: TGTGCCAGCAGCTTGGGGGGTTTGGATGGCGAGCAGTACTTC. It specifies CASSLGGLDGEQYF.

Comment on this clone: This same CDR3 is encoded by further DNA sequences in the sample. The CDR3 protein is CASSLENTGELFF. CDR3 nucleotides: TGTGCCAGCAGCTTAGAAAACACCGGGGAGCTGTTTTTT. V is TRBV7-2 and J is TRBJ2-2; D remains unclear. CDR1 SGHTA and CDR2 FQGNSA come from the germline V gene. This CDR3 has 13 amino acids. Trimming stripped 1 base from V and 2 bases from J, with 2 bases between. The entire variable domain, with the rest obtained from reference TRBV7-2 and TRBJ2-2, is as follows: GAGVSQSPSNKVTEKGKDVELRCDPISGHTALYWYRQSLGQGLEFLIYFQGNSAPDKSGLPSDRFSAERTGGSVSTLTIQRTQQEDSAVYLCASSLENTGELFFGEGSRLTVL.

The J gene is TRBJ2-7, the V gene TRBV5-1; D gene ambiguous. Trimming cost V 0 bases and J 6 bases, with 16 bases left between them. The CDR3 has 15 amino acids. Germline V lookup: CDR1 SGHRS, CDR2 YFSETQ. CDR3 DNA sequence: TGCGCCAGCAGCTTGGCCGTCGGACCGCCCTCCGAGCAGTACTTC. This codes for CASSLAVGPPSEQYF.

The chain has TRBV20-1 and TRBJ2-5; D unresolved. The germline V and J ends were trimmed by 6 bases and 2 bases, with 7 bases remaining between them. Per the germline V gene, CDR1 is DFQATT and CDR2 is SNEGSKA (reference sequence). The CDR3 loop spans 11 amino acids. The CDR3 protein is CSAARQETQYF. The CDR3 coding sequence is TGCAGTGCCGCCCGACAAGAGACCCAGTACTTC.

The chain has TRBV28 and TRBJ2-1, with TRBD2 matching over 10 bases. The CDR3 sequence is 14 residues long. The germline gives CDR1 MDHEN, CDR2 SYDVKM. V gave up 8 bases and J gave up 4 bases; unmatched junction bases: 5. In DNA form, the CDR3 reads TGTGCCAGCTGCACTAGCGGGAATTACAATGAGCAGTTCTTC. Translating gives CASCTSGNYNEQFF.

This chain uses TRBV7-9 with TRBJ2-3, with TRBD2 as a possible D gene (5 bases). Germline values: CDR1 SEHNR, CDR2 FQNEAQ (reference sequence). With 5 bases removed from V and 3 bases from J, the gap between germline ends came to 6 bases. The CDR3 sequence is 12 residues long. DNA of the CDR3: TGTGCCAGCAGCCCGGGGACAGATACGCAGTATTTT. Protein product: CASSPGTDTQYF. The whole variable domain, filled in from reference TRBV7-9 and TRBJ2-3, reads DTGVSQNPRHKITKRGQNVTFRCDPISEHNRLYWYRQTLGQGPEFLTYFQNEAQLEKSRLLSDRFSAERPKGSFSTLEIQRTEQGDSAMYLCASSPGTDTQYFGPGTRLTVL.

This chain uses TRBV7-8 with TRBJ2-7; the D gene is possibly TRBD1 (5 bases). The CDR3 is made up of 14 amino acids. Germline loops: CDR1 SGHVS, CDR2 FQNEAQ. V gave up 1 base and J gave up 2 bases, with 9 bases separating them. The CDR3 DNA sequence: TGTGCCAGCAGCTTAGGGGGCAGAGCCTACGAGCAGTACTTC. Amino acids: CASSLGGRAYEQYF.

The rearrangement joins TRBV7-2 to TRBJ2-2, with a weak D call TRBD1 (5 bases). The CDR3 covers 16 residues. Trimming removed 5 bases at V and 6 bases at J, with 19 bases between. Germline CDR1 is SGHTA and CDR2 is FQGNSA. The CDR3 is CASSLHWGAQPGELFF. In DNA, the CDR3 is TGTGCCAGCAGCCTCCATTGGGGCGCCCAACCCGGGGAGCTGTTTTTT.

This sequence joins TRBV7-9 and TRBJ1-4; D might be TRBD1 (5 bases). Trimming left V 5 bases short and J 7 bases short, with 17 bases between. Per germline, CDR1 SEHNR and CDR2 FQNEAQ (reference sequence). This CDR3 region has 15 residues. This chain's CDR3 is CASSAVQGIGEKLFF. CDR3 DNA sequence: TGTGCCAGCAGCGCAGTCCAGGGTATAGGTGAAAAACTGTTTTTT.

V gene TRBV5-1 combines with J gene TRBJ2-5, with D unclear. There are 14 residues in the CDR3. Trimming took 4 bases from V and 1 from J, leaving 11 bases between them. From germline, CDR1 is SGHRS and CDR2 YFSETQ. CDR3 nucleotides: TGCGCCAGCAGCCCCATTGGTAGCCAAGAGACCCAGTACTTC. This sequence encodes CASSPIGSQETQYF.

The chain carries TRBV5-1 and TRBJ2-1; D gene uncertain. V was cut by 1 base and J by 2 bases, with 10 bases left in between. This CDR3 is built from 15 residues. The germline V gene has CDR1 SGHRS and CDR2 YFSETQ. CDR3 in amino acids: CASSLTSQTYNEQFF. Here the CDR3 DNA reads TGCGCCAGCAGCTTGACGTCTCAAACCTACAATGAGCAGTTCTTC.

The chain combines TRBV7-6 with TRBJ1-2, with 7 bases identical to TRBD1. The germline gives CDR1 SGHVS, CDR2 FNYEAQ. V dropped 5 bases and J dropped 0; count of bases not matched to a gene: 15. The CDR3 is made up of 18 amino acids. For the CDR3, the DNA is TGTGCCAGCAGCGCCCGGATGAGGACAGGTGTAACTAACTATGGCTACACCTTC. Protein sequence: CASSARMRTGVTNYGYTF.

The DNA of the CDR3 is TGTGCCAGTAGTAGCGGACTAGCGGGTTACACCGGGGAGCTGTTTTTT. Amino acids: CASSSGLAGYTGELFF. The chain is built from TRBV19 and TRBJ2-2; 11 bases map to TRBD2. V was clipped by 4 bases and J by 3 bases; unmatched bases: 4. CDR1 is LNHDA and CDR2 is SQIVND in the germline V gene (reference sequence). CDR3 length: 16 amino acids.

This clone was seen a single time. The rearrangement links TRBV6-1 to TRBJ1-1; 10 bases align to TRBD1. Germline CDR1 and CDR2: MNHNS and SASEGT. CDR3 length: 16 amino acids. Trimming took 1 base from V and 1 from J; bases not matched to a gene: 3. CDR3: CASSEGTGGPNTEAFF. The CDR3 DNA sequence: TGTGCCAGCAGTGAAGGGACAGGGGGACCGAACACTGAAGCTTTCTTT.

CDR3 coding DNA: TGTGCCAGCAGTTTACCCCCGGGACAGGGCTATGAGCAGTTCTTC. Protein sequence: CASSLPPGQGYEQFF. This chain uses TRBV28 with TRBJ2-1; 9 positions match TRBD1. The CDR3 extends over 15 amino acids. The J segment lost 8 bases and the V segment lost 2 bases, leaving 7 bases of the junction unmatched. Germline values: CDR1 MDHEN, CDR2 SYDVKM.

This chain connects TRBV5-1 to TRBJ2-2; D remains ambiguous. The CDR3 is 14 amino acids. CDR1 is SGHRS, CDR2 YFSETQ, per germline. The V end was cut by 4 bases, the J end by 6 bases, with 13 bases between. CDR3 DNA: TGCGCCAGCAGCCCACAAGGCCCTCCCGGGGAGCTGTTTTTT. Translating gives CASSPQGPPGELFF.

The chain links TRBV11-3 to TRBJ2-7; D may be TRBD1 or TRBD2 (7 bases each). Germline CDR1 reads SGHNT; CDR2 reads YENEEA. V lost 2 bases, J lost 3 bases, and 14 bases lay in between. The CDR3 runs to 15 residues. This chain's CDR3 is CASSLSGTEGYEQYF. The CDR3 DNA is TGTGCCAGCAGCTTAAGCGGGACAGAGGGCTACGAGCAGTACTTC.

CDR3 bases: TGTGCCAGCAGTGAAGCAGTCGGGGGGGAGCAGTACTTC. Translated, it gives CASSEAVGGEQYF. This chain links TRBV2 with TRBJ2-7, with 7 bases matching TRBD2. CDR3 length equals 13 residues. V lost 0 bases, J lost 7 bases, and 3 bases stayed unmatched. Germline V gene data show CDR1 as SNHLY and CDR2 as FYNNEI.

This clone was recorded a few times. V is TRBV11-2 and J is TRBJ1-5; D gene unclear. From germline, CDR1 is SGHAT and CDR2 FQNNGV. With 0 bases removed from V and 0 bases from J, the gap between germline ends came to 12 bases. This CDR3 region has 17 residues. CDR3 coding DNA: TGTGCCAGCAGCTTAGATGCGCCGCATCTTAGCAATCAGCCCCAGCATTTT. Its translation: CASSLDAPHLSNQPQHF.

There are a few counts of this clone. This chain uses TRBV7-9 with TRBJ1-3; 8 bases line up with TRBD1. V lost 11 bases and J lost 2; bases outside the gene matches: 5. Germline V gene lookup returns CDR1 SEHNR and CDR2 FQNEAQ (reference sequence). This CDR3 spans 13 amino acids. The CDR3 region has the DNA TGTGCCGGCCGGACAGGGACTGGAAACACCATATATTTT. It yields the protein CAGRTGTGNTIYF.

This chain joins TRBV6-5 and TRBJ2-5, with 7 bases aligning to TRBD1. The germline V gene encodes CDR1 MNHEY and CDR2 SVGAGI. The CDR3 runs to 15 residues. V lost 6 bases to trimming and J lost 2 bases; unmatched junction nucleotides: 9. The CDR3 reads CASRRTGVFQETQYF. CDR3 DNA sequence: TGTGCCAGCAGACGGACAGGTGTTTTTCAAGAGACCCAGTACTTC.

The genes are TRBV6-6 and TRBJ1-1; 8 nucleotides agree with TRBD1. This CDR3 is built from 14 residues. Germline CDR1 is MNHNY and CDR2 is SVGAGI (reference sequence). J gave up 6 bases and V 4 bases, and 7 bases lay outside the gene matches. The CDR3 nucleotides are TGTGCCAGCAGTTTCGCAGGGGGCAACGCTGAAGCTTTCTTT. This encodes CASSFAGGNAEAFF.